Below, 15 T cell receptor beta chains from the same sample are listed, as sequenced in a study of blood T cell repertoires in COVID-19. Assay used: immunoSEQ multiplex PCR; TCRdb lists only in-frame clones, some missing. The sample consists of around 180,000 clones, approximately 79% of them appearing once. Sequenced sample: peripheral blood. Every receptor here comes from a man in his fifties or sixties with active or convalescent COVID-19.

The chain is built from TRBV12-5 and TRBJ2-3, with D possibly TRBD1 on 5 matching bases. The ends were cut back, 7 bases at V and 0 bases at J, with 17 bases in the middle. The CDR3 length is 16 residues. The germline V gene encodes CDR1 LGHNT and CDR2 FRNRAP. The chain's CDR3 is CASVRPTVFSTDTQYF. CDR3 sequence (DNA): TGTGCTAGTGTCCGACCGACAGTCTTCAGCACAGATACGCAGTATTTT.

This chain uses TRBV29-1 with TRBJ2-7, with unresolved D. Germline CDR1 and CDR2: SQVTM and ANQGSEA. Between the trimmed V and J ends, which lost 3 bases and 0 bases, there was a span of 3 bases. There are 11 residues in the CDR3. The CDR3 sequence is CSVDLSYEQYF. CDR3 in DNA: TGCAGCGTTGATCTCTCCTACGAGCAGTACTTC.

The chain is built from TRBV7-2 and TRBJ1-4; D is unresolved. The length of the CDR3 is 17 residues. Germline V gene lookup returns CDR1 SGHTA and CDR2 FQGNSA. Trimming took off 1 base at V and 12 bases at J, with 24 bases between the two ends. The CDR3 protein is CASSLVRGFRGNAQLFF. CDR3 DNA: TGTGCCAGCAGCTTAGTTCGGGGTTTTCGGGGTAATGCCCAACTGTTTTTT.

The chain recombines TRBV30 with TRBJ2-7, with 9 nucleotides matching TRBD1. Germline CDR1 GTSNPN, CDR2 SVGIG (reference sequence). Unmatched junction bases numbered 5, after V lost 7 bases and J lost 7 bases. The CDR3 consists of 11 residues. CDR3 DNA sequence: TGTGCCTTACAGGGGGCCTGGGAGCAGTACTTC. As protein: CALQGAWEQYF. The entire variable domain, with the rest obtained from reference TRBV30 and TRBJ2-7, is as follows: SQTIHQWPATLVQPVGSPLSLECTVEGTSNPNLYWYRQAAGRGLQLLFYSVGIGQISSEVPQNLSASRPQDRQFILSSKKLLLSDSGFYLCALQGAWEQYFGPGTRLTVT.

The chain couples TRBV15 to TRBJ1-2; D possibly corresponds to TRBD1 (5 bases). From germline, CDR1 is LNHNV and CDR2 YYDKDF (reference sequence). This CDR3 region has 17 residues. V lost 0 bases and J 3 bases, leaving 17 bases between the germline ends. In DNA form, the CDR3 reads TGTGCCACCAGCAGAGATCTGGTGCAGGGCCTATACTATGGCTACACCTTC. This codes for CATSRDLVQGLYYGYTF.

The CDR3 DNA follows: TGTGCCAGAAAGCCGGACAGCAACGGGTTCAGGATTCTCTATGGCTACACCTTC. Its translation is CARKPDSNGFRILYGYTF. The chain uses TRBV19 and TRBJ1-2; tentative D call: TRBD1 (6 bases). The CDR3 has 18 residues. Germline CDR1 and CDR2: LNHDA and SQIVND (reference sequence). The V and J ends lost 9 bases and 4 bases respectively, with 30 bases between them.

The chain has TRBV19 and TRBJ1-1; maybe TRBD1 (5 bases). The germline gives CDR1 LNHDA, CDR2 SQIVND (reference sequence). The CDR3 loop spans 16 amino acids. Trimming pared 4 bases from V and 4 bases from J, leaving 19 bases between. The CDR3 DNA follows: TGTGCCAGTAGTAGCGGGACTCATAAGGGTGGCACTGAAGCTTTCTTT. This sequence encodes CASSSGTHKGGTEAFF.

This clone was detected only once. J is TRBJ2-5 and V is TRBV7-3, with TRBD2 as a possible D gene (5 bases). This CDR3 contains 13 residues. Germline values: CDR1 SGHTA, CDR2 FQGTGA. Deletions cut 2 bases from V and 2 bases from J, with 6 bases between. The CDR3 nucleotides are TGTGCCAGCAGCTTAGGACTTCAAGAGACCCAGTACTTC. It specifies CASSLGLQETQYF.

This chain connects TRBV27 to TRBJ2-7; weak D call: TRBD1 (5 bases). Germline CDR1 and CDR2: MNHEY and SMNVEV (reference sequence). This CDR3 contains 13 residues. Trimming left V 5 bases short and J 6 bases short, with 14 bases between. The CDR3 here is CASSPAQGSEQYF. The CDR3 DNA sequence: TGTGCCAGCAGTCCGGCCCAGGGCTCCGAGCAGTACTTC.

This clone was recorded once. V and J are TRBV7-3 and TRBJ2-7; D might be TRBD1 (7 bases). CDR3 size: 14 residues. V lost 3 bases and J 6 bases, leaving 15 bases between the germline ends. CDR1 and CDR2 from the germline V gene are SGHTA and FQGTGA. CDR3 protein: CASSLEGAQREQYF. CDR3 coding DNA: TGTGCCAGCAGCTTGGAGGGGGCGCAACGCGAGCAGTACTTC.

The chain links TRBV28 to TRBJ2-1; 8 bases line up with TRBD1. Germline CDR1 and CDR2: MDHEN and SYDVKM. V was clipped by 7 bases and J by 3 bases; unmatched bases: 14. The CDR3 covers 17 residues. CDR3 coding DNA: TGTGCCAGCAATTACCAGGGGGCTGGACTCCTCTACAATGAGCAGTTCTTC. This sequence encodes CASNYQGAGLLYNEQFF.

The V call is TRBV3-1 (or the pseudogene TRBV3-2), the J call TRBJ2-3; 7 nucleotides line up with TRBD2. The CDR3 is made up of 15 amino acids. Germline values: CDR1 LGHDT, CDR2 YNNKEL (reference sequence). V gave up 2 bases and J gave up 7 bases; unmatched junction bases: 9. CDR3 sequence reads: CASSQFASGPYTQYF. In DNA, the CDR3 is TGTGCCAGCAGCCAATTCGCTAGCGGTCCATATACGCAGTATTTT.

The gene calls are TRBV2 and TRBJ2-1; TRBD2 matches at 12 bases. CDR3 length equals 15 residues. CDR1 is SNHLY and CDR2 is FYNNEI in the germline V gene. V lost 6 bases, J lost 5 bases, and 5 bases stayed unmatched. The CDR3 here is CASRERTSGNNEQFF. In DNA form, the CDR3 reads TGTGCCAGCAGGGAACGGACTAGCGGGAACAATGAGCAGTTCTTC.

The chain has TRBV28 and TRBJ2-3; TRBD2 might be the D (5 bases). V dropped 8 bases and J dropped 1 base, with 7 bases sitting between them. The CDR3 is made up of 12 amino acids. From germline, CDR1 is MDHEN and CDR2 SYDVKM. As DNA, the CDR3 is TGTGCCAGCGGGAGCCGCACAGATACGCAGTATTTT. Translating it yields CASGSRTDTQYF.

The sample holds a few counts of this clone. The chain recombines TRBV30 with TRBJ2-3; TRBD2 is a possible D gene (5 bases). V lost 4 bases, J lost 0 bases, and 11 bases lay in between. There are 14 residues in the CDR3. CDR1 is GTSNPN, CDR2 SVGIG, per germline (reference sequence). CDR3 sequence reads: CAWTGLTSTDTQYF. The CDR3 coding sequence is TGTGCCTGGACCGGACTGACAAGCACAGATACGCAGTATTTT.